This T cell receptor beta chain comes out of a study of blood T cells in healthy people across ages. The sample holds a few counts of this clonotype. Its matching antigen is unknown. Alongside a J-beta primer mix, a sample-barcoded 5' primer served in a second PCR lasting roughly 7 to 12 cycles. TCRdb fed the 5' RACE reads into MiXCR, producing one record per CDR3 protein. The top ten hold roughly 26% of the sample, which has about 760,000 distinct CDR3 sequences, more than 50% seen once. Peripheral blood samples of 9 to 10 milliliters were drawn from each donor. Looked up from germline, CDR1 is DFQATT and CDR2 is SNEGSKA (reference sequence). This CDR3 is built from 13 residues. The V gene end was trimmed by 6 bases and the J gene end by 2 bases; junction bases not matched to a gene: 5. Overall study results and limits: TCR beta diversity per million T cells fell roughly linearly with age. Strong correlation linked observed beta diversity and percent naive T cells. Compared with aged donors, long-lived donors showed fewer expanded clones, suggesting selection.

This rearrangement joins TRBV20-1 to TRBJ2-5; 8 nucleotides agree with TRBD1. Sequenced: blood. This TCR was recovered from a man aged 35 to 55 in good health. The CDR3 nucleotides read TGCAGTGCCAGCGGACAGGGACAAGAGACCCAGTACTTC. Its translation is CSASGQGQETQYF.